The 23 T cell receptor beta chains in this list originate from one sample, sequenced in a study of cytomegalovirus exposure and HLA in healthy donors. The PCR had 60 Vbeta and 13 Jbeta primers. The repertoire was sequenced with immunoSEQ multiplex PCR; TCRdb's copy has only in-frame clones and lacks some. The table for this sample gives some 130,000 clones. Material: PBMCs. Every receptor here comes from a woman in her sixties in good health and CMV-seronegative.

The chain combines TRBV27 with TRBJ2-5, with D hard to call. V was pared by 1 base and J by 7 bases, with 10 bases between. From germline, CDR1 is MNHEY and CDR2 SMNVEV (reference sequence). The CDR3 covers 13 residues. The CDR3 DNA follows: TGTGCCAGCAGTTTATACCCACTCGGGACCCAGTACTTC. Its protein is CASSLYPLGTQYF.

The V call is TRBV28, the J call TRBJ2-4; 10 bases line up with TRBD1. This CDR3 region has 17 residues. Germline-derived CDR1 and CDR2 are MDHEN and SYDVKM. With V trimmed by 1 base and J by 0 bases, 3 bases remained unmatched. CDR3 region: CASSLYGDRGAKNIQYF. The CDR3 coding sequence is TGTGCCAGCAGTTTATATGGGGACAGGGGAGCCAAAAACATTCAGTACTTC.

The chain has TRBV23-1 and TRBJ2-3, with unresolved D. TRBV23-1 is an open reading frame, and its role is uncertain. Deletions cut 0 bases from V and 0 bases from J, with 4 bases between. The CDR3 sequence is 14 residues long. The CDR3 bases are TGCGCCAGCAGTCAATCGAGCAGCACAGATACGCAGTATTTT. The encoded protein is CASSQSSSTDTQYF.

About this clone: Within the sample, other DNA sequences also encode this same CDR3. The V call is TRBV6-5, the J call TRBJ1-5; D unclear. This CDR3 has 15 amino acids. The V end was cut by 2 bases, the J end by 0 bases, with 8 bases between. The germline gives CDR1 MNHEY, CDR2 SVGAGI. CDR3 bases: TGTGCCAGCAGTTACGGCGGGAATAGCAATCAGCCCCAGCATTTT. Translation gives CASSYGGNSNQPQHF.

The chain uses TRBV6-6 and TRBJ1-5; D is possibly TRBD1 (5 bases). Germline lookup yields CDR1 MNHNY and CDR2 SVGAGI (reference sequence). With 5 bases removed from V and 2 bases from J, the gap between germline ends came to 10 bases. The CDR3 is made up of 14 amino acids. CDR3 coding DNA: TGTGCCAGCAGTATCAGGGTTGGCAATCAGCCCCAGCATTTT. This gives the protein CASSIRVGNQPQHF.

This chain joins TRBV2 and TRBJ1-5; D call uncertain. V was trimmed by 4 bases and J by 9 bases, leaving 13 bases between them. This CDR3 contains 13 residues. Germline V CDR1 and CDR2: SNHLY, FYNNEI. In DNA, the CDR3 is TGTGCCAGCAGTGGGGAGCGAGAGTCGCCCCAGCATTTT. Translation: CASSGERESPQHF.

The chain joins TRBV28 to TRBJ2-4, with D possibly being TRBD1 (5 bases). Trimming stripped 2 bases from V and 5 bases from J, with 13 bases between. CDR3 length equals 15 residues. Germline V CDR1 and CDR2: MDHEN, SYDVKM. The CDR3 loop reads CASSLPRVGQNIQYF. The CDR3 DNA reads as TGTGCCAGCAGTTTACCCAGGGTGGGCCAAAACATTCAGTACTTC.

With regard to this clone: A junction boundary mismatches the germline segment, possibly from a read error. This chain joins TRBV7-7 and TRBJ2-2; D is perhaps TRBD2 (6 bases). Germline CDR1 is SSHAT and CDR2 is FNYEAQ (reference sequence). The CDR3 sequence is 15 residues long. CDR3 bases: TGTGCTAGCAGCCTGGACGGGGGAGTACCCGGGGAGCTGTTTTTT. Encoded protein: CASSLDGGVPGELFF.

The rearrangement joins TRBV21-1 to TRBJ2-7; TRBD1, the D gene given by the table, was not confirmed from the DNA. TRBV21-1 is noted as a pseudogene. The CDR3 extends over 16 amino acids. The CDR3 protein is CASSKGDRSPFYEQYF. As DNA, the CDR3 is TGTGCCAGCAGCAAGGGGGACAGGTCCCCCTTCTACGAGCAGTACTTC.

This rearrangement joins TRBV2 to TRBJ1-1, with 12 positions matching TRBD1. Germline trimming cut 5 bases from V and 2 bases from J; bases unmatched to any gene: 3. CDR1 and CDR2 from the germline V gene are SNHLY and FYNNEI. This CDR3 has 15 amino acids. CDR3 DNA: TGTGCCAGCAGTTCCGGGACAGGGGGCAACACTGAAGCTTTCTTT. It codes for CASSSGTGGNTEAFF. Full variable domain (outside the CDR3, taken from reference TRBV2 and TRBJ1-1): EPEVTQTPSHQVTQMGQEVILRCVPISNHLYFYWYRQILGQKVEFLVSFYNNEISEKSEIFDDQFSVERPDGSNFTLKIRSTKLEDSAMYFCASSSGTGGNTEAFFGQGTRLTVV.

The CDR3 sequence is CASSLSGSVNTEAFF. For the CDR3, the DNA is TGTGCCAGCAGCTTAAGTGGCAGTGTGAACACTGAAGCTTTCTTT. This chain uses TRBV7-9 with TRBJ1-1; D gene ambiguous. Trimming stripped 2 bases from V and 0 bases from J, with 10 bases between. Germline V lookup: CDR1 SEHNR, CDR2 FQNEAQ (reference sequence). The CDR3 runs 15 residues.

The chain employs TRBV10-3 and TRBJ1-5; D is unresolved. The V gene's germline CDR1 is ENHRY and CDR2 SYGVKD. The CDR3 contains 16 residues. V lost 3 bases and J lost 2, with 14 bases in between. The CDR3, as DNA: TGTGCCATCAGTGAAGGTAGAACAGATGGCAATCAGCCCCAGCATTTT. Its translation is CAISEGRTDGNQPQHF.

The chain recombines TRBV11-3 with TRBJ2-2; D might be TRBD2 (5 bases). In germline, CDR1 is SGHNT, CDR2 YENEEA. This CDR3 contains 15 residues. Trimming cost V 8 bases and J 4 bases, with 17 bases left between them. The CDR3 DNA reads TGTGCCAGCGGCCCGGACGGGAATCCCACCGGGGAGCTGTTTTTT. Encoded protein: CASGPDGNPTGELFF.

This chain connects TRBV5-1 to TRBJ1-3; the D gene is possibly TRBD1 (6 bases). Germline CDR1 SGHRS, CDR2 YFSETQ. The germline V and J ends were trimmed by 2 bases and 0 bases, with 12 bases remaining between them. The CDR3 is 16 amino acids. CDR3 nucleotide sequence: TGCGCCAGCAGCTTCGCGACAGGACTCTCTGGAAACACCATATATTTT. Translation gives CASSFATGLSGNTIYF.

The rearrangement links TRBV2 to TRBJ2-1, with D uncertain. The CDR3 spans 14 residues. The germline CDR1 and CDR2 sequences are SNHLY and FYNNEI. V shed 3 bases and J shed 0 bases, with 6 bases lying between them. The CDR3 coding sequence is TGTGCCAGCAGTGAGAAGCGCTCCTACAATGAGCAGTTCTTC. Protein: CASSEKRSYNEQFF.

This chain joins TRBV27 and TRBJ1-1; possible D gene TRBD1, 5 bases. This CDR3 is 17 amino acids long. V lost 3 bases to trimming and J lost 0 bases, with 17 bases between them. Germline V gene data show CDR1 as MNHEY and CDR2 as SMNVEV (reference sequence). DNA for the CDR3: TGTGCCAGCAGTTTTAAGGTGGGAGGGACCCTGAACACTGAAGCTTTCTTT. Amino acids: CASSFKVGGTLNTEAFF.

This chain uses TRBV27 with TRBJ1-1, with 7 bases fitting TRBD1. The length of the CDR3 is 16 residues. The V gene's germline CDR1 is MNHEY and CDR2 SMNVEV (reference sequence). Trimming at V came to 0 bases and at J to 0 bases, leaving 4 bases not matched to a gene. The CDR3 reads CASSLSEGAVNTEAFF. The CDR3 DNA follows: TGTGCCAGCAGTTTATCGGAGGGGGCGGTGAACACTGAAGCTTTCTTT.

This sequence joins TRBV28 and TRBJ2-3, with 8 bases fitting TRBD2. After removal of 4 bases from V and 4 bases from J, the junction contained 10 bases not matched to a gene. From germline, CDR1 is MDHEN and CDR2 SYDVKM. The CDR3 runs 16 residues. For the CDR3, the DNA is TGTGCCAGCAGTTCCCCCGGTAGCGGGGACCCAGATACGCAGTATTTT. This encodes CASSSPGSGDPDTQYF.

Here the CDR3 DNA reads TGCGCCAGCAGTCGAAAACCGGGACAGGGCCTCGTCGAGCAGTACTTC. Translating it yields CASSRKPGQGLVEQYF. The gene calls are TRBV5-1 and TRBJ2-7; TRBD1 agrees at 9 bases. The CDR3 has 16 amino acids. The germline gives CDR1 SGHRS, CDR2 YFSETQ. V shed 5 bases and J 6 bases; nucleotides not matched to a gene: 15.

The chain links TRBV7-8 to TRBJ2-7, with TRBD2 identical over 9 bases. After removal of 2 bases from V and 3 bases from J, the junction contained 2 bases not matched to a gene. The CDR3 has 14 amino acids. Germline CDR1 is SGHVS and CDR2 is FQNEAQ. The CDR3 coding sequence is TGTGCCAGCAGCTTACCAGCGGGGGGCTACGAGCAGTACTTC. Amino acids: CASSLPAGGYEQYF.

This chain links TRBV28 with TRBJ2-5, with 14 bases identical to TRBD2. The junction had 17 bases not matched to a gene; V was cut back by 6 bases and J by 5 bases. The CDR3 sequence is 19 residues long. Looked up from germline, CDR1 is MDHEN and CDR2 is SYDVKM. DNA for the CDR3: TGTGCCAGCAGGACACGGACTAGCGGGAGGATCCCACCTCTGGAGACCCAGTACTTC. Its protein is CASRTRTSGRIPPLETQYF.

V gene TRBV11-2 combines with J gene TRBJ2-7; 9 nucleotides line up with TRBD2. V lost 3 bases to trimming and J lost 6 bases; unmatched junction nucleotides: 15. The CDR3 contains 17 residues. Looked up from germline, CDR1 is SGHAT and CDR2 is FQNNGV. CDR3 DNA: TGTGCCAGCAGCTTTAGGGCGGGAGGGCCGACCCGAGCCGAGCAGTACTTC. Amino acid sequence: CASSFRAGGPTRAEQYF.

The V call is TRBV14, the J call TRBJ1-2; tentatively, D is TRBD1 (6 bases). Germline-derived CDR1 and CDR2 are SGHDN and FVKESK. V lost 4 bases and J 7 bases, leaving 16 bases between the germline ends. The CDR3 extends over 14 amino acids. Here the CDR3 reads CASSPYRQVGGYTF. Here the CDR3 DNA reads TGTGCCAGCAGCCCATACCGACAGGTTGGTGGCTACACCTTC.